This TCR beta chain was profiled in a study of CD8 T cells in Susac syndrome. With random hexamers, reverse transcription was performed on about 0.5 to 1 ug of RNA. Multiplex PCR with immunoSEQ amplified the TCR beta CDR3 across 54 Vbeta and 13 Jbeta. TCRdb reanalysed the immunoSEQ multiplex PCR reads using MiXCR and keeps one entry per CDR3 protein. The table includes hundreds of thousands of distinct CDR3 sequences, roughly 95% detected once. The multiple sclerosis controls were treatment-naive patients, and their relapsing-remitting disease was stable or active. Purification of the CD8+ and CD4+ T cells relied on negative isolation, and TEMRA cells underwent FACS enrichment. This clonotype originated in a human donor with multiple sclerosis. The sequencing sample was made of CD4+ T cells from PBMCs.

The chain's CDR3 is CASNHPTGNTEAFF. In DNA form, the CDR3 reads TGTGCCAGCAATCATCCAACAGGGAACACTGAAGCTTTCTTT. V and J are TRBV14 and TRBJ1-1; weak D call: TRBD1 (5 bases). The CDR3 consists of 14 residues. Germline V gene sequence: CDR1 SGHDN, CDR2 FVKESK. V lost 7 bases to trimming and J lost 1 base, with 13 bases between them.